This TCR beta chain is from a study of post-analysis software for immune sequencing data. Study-wide background: Disease trajectories encompassed relapsing-remitting, secondary progressive and progressive-relapsing multiple sclerosis.

Study outcomes and limitations: Controls had lower frequencies than patients of a few TRBV segments, which included TRBV5-6, TRBV5-1 and TRBV20-1. Clustering by F measure revealed strong co-clustering among samples prepared together in one batch. In multiple sclerosis, normalized Chao1 diversity was significantly below that of controls.

Germline loops: CDR1 MDHEN, CDR2 SYDVKM. The CDR3 is 15 amino acids. Trimming took off 5 bases at V and 1 base at J, with 12 bases between the two ends. This clonotype was detected ten times or more. Antigen specificity is unknown. cDNA libraries for TCR beta contained unique molecular identifiers. Each CDR3 protein is one row after TCRdb ran MiXCR on the PCR reads. The repertoire has roughly 200,000 distinct CDR3 sequences, 25% to 35% of them found once; the top ten carry around 3.7%. The receptor was derived from a girl under 18 with multiple sclerosis. This chain links TRBV28 with TRBJ2-1; D is undetermined. The sequencing input was blood. The CDR3 region is CASSLQSLSYNEQFF. The DNA for the CDR3 is TGTGCCAGCAGTCTTCAGAGTCTTTCCTACAATGAGCAGTTCTTC. Looking up the rest from reference TRBV28 and TRBJ2-1 gives the full variable domain: DVKVTQSSRYLVKRTGEKVFLECVQDMDHENMFWYRQDPGLGLRLIYFSYDVKMKEKGDIPEGYSVSREKKERFSLILESASTNQTSMYLCASSLQSLSYNEQFFGPGTRLTVL.